This T cell receptor (beta chain) originates from a study of blood T cell repertoires in COVID-19. Across the study: Nucleic acid was either cDNA or gDNA, and it came from T cells, B-cell-depleted T cells, or PBMCs.

V gave up 6 bases and J gave up 1 base; unmatched junction bases: 9. The CDR3 runs to 17 residues. The germline V gene encodes CDR1 KGHSH and CDR2 LQKENI. Sequencing used immunoSEQ multiplex PCR; TCRdb keeps in-frame clones, though not all of them. The table has about 300,000 clones, approximately 89% seen once. The TCR comes from a woman in her twenties or thirties with COVID-19, enrolled during active disease. The sample comprised peripheral blood. This chain uses TRBV18 with TRBJ2-3; TRBD1 aligns across 11 bases. CDR3 in DNA: TGTGCCAGCTCGAAAGGGACAGGGGGTTCGGGCACAGATACGCAGTATTTT. Its translation is CASSKGTGGSGTDTQYF.